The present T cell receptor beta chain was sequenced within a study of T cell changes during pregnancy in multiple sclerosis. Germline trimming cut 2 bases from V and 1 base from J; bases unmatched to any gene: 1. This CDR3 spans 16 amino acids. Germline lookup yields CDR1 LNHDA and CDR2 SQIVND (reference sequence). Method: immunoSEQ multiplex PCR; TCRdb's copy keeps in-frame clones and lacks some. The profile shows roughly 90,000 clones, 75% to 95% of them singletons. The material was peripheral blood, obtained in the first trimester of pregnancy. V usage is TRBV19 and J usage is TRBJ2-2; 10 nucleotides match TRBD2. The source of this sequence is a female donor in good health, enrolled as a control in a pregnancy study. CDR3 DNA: TGTGCCAGTAGTATAACTAGCGGGGAGAACACCGGGGAGCTGTTTTTT. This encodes CASSITSGENTGELFF.